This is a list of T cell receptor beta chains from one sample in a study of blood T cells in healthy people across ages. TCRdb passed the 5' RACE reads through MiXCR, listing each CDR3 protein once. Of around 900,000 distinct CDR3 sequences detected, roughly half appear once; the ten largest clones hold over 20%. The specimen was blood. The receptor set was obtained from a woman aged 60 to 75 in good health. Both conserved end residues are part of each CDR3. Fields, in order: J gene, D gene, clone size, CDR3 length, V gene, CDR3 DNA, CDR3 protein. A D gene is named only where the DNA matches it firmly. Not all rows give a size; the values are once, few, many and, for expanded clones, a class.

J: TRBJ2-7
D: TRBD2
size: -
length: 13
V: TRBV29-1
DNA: TGCAGCGGTGACATAGCGGGAGCCTACGAGCAGTACTTC
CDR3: CSGDIAGAYEQYF

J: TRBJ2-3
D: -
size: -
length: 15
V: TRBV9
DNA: TGTGCCAGCAGCACCAAAAGCCTAGAGGGAGATACTCAGTATTTT
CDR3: CASSTKSLEGDTQYF

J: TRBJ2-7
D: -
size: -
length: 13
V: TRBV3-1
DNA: TGTGCCAGCAGCCAAGGTTTTCTCTACGAGCAGTACTTC
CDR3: CASSQGFLYEQYF

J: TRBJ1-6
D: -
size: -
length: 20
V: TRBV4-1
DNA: TGCGCCAGCAGCCAAGTTCGAAGCTTAGGGGGATCGTCCTATAATTCACCCCTCCACTTT
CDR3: CASSQVRSLGGSSYNSPLHF

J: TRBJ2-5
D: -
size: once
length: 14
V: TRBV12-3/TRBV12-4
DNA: TGTGCCAGCGCTTCCGCCACAGTTCTCGGGACCCAGTACTTC
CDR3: CASASATVLGTQYF

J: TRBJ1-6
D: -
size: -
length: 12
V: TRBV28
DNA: TGTGCCAGCAGTGTCCGGGTTTCACCCCTCCACTTT
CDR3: CASSVRVSPLHF

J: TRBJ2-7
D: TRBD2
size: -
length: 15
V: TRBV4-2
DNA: TGTGCCAGCAGCCAAGAACTAGCGGGCATCTACGAGCAGTACTTC
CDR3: CASSQELAGIYEQYF

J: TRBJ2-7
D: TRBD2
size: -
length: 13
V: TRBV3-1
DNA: TGTGCCAGCAGGGAAGCGGGAGCCTACGAGCAGTACTTC
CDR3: CASREAGAYEQYF

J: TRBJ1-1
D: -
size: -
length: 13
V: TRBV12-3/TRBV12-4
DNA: TGTGCCAGCAGTACCCTTGGGTACACTGAAGCTTTCTTT
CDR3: CASSTLGYTEAFF

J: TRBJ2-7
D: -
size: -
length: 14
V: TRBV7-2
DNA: TGTGCCAGCAGCCCCATGGGGCGGAGCTACGAGCAGTACTTC
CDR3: CASSPMGRSYEQYF

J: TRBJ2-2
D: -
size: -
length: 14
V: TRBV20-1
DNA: TGCAGTGCATCGGACGCCTCCGGCACCGGGGAGCTGTTTTTT
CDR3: CSASDASGTGELFF

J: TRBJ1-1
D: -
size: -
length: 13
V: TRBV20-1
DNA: TGCAGTGACACCCGGGATATAGACACTGAAGCTTTCTTT
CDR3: CSDTRDIDTEAFF

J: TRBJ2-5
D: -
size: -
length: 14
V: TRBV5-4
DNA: TGTGCCAGCAGCTCTGGTTCGAGAGGAGGGACCCAGTACTTC
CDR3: CASSSGSRGGTQYF

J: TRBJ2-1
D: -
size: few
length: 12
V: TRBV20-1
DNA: TGCAGTGCTAGCAGAGTTAACAATGAGCAGTTCTTC
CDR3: CSASRVNNEQFF

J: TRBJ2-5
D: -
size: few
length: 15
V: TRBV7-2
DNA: TGTGCCAGCAGCTTAGCCGACGCGGGCGGGGAGACCCAGTACTTC
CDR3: CASSLADAGGETQYF

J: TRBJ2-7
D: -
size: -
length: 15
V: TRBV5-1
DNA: TGCGCCAGCAGCCACGGACAGGCGGGATCCTACGAGCAGTACTTC
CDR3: CASSHGQAGSYEQYF

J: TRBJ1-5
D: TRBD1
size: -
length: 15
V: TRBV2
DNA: TGTGCCAGCAGTGTACAGGGGGCGTATGCTCAGCCCCAGCATTTT
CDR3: CASSVQGAYAQPQHF

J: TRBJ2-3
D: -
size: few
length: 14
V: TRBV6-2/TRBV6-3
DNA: TGTGCCAGCAGGAATCTAGTTACCACAGATACGCAGTATTTT
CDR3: CASRNLVTTDTQYF

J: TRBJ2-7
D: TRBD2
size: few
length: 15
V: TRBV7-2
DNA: TGTGCCAGCAGCTTGTCACTAGCGAGCCACAATGAGCAGTACTTC
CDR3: CASSLSLASHNEQYF

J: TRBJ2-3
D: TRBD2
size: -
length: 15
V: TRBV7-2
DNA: TGTGCCAGCAGCCGCCGGACTAGAAGTGCAGATACGCAGTATTTT
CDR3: CASSRRTRSADTQYF

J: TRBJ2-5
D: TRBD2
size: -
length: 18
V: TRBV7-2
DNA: TGTGCCAGCAGCTTAAATAGGATCTTCGGCGGGAGTCGGAAGACCCAGTACTTC
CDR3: CASSLNRIFGGSRKTQYF

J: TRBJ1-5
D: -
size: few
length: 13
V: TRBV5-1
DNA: TGCGCCAGCAGCTTGGAAGGGTCCCAGCCCCAGCATTTT
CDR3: CASSLEGSQPQHF

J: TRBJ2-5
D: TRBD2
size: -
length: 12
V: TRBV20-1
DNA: TGCAGTGGAGTAGCGGGAGAATGGACCCAGTACTTC
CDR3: CSGVAGEWTQYF

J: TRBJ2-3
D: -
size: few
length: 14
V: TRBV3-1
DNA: TGTGCCAGCAGCTTAGCGGCCGACACAGATACGCAGTATTTT
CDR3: CASSLAADTDTQYF

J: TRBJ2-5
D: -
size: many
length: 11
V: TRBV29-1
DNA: TGCAGCGACAGGGACATGGAGACCCAGTACTTC
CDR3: CSDRDMETQYF

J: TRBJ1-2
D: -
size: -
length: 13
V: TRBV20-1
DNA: TGCAGTGCTAGGAGGCAGGGGCAGGGAGGCTACACCTTC
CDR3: CSARRQGQGGYTF

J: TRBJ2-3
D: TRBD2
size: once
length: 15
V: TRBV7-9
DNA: TGTGCCAGCAGCTCACGGGAGGGGCCTACAGATACGCAGTATTTT
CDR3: CASSSREGPTDTQYF

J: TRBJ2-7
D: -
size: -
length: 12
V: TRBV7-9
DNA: TGTGCCAGCGGGTTTCTCTACTACGAGCAGTACTTC
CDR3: CASGFLYYEQYF

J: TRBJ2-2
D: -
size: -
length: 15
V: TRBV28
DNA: TGTGCCAGCAGTTTAGGGGCTCTAAGTACCGGGGAGCTGTTTTTT
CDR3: CASSLGALSTGELFF

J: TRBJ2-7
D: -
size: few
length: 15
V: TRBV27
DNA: TGTGCCAGCACCAAAATGGGGGAGGCTCCCTACGAGCAGTACTTC
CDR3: CASTKMGEAPYEQYF

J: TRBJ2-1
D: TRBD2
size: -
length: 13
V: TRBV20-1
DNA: TGCAGTGCTTCCTACTCTAGCGGCCGACGGAAGTTCTTC
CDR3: CSASYSSGRRKFF

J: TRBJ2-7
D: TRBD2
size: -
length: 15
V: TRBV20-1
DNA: TGCAGTGCTAGAAAGGCGGGGGTGACCTCCTACGAGCAGTACTTC
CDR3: CSARKAGVTSYEQYF

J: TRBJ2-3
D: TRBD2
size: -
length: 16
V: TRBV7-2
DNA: TGTGCCAGCAGCTTAAGGAGCGGGAGTGGATCAGATACGCAGTATTTT
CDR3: CASSLRSGSGSDTQYF

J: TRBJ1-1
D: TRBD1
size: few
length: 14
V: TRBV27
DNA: TGTGCCAGCGCGACAGGGGGGGGGAACACTGAAGCTTTCTTT
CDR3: CASATGGGNTEAFF

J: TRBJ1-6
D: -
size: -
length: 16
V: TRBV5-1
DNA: TGCGCCAGCAGCTCGCAAGCCGGGACCAATAATTCACCCCTCCACTTT
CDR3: CASSSQAGTNNSPLHF

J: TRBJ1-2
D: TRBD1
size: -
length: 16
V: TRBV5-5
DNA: TGTGCCAGCAGCTTGACTCCGTCACAGGGGTACTATGGCTACACCTTC
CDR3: CASSLTPSQGYYGYTF

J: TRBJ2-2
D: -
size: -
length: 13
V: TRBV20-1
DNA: TGCAGTGCTAGAGCTAGCACCACCGGGGAGCTGTTTTTT
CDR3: CSARASTTGELFF

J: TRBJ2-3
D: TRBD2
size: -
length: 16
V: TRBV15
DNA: TGTGCCACGCTCCCCGGTCCAGCGGGGAGCACAGATACGCAGTATTTT
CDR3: CATLPGPAGSTDTQYF

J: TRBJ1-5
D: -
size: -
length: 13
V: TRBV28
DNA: TGTGCCACCACCGGGAGAGCAGGTCAGCCCCAGCATTTT
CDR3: CATTGRAGQPQHF

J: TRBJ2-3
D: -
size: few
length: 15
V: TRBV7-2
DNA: TGTGCCAGCAGCTTACTGTCGCGGCTCACAGATACGCAGTATTTT
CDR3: CASSLLSRLTDTQYF

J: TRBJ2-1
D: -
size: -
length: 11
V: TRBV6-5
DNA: TGTGCCAGCAGGGGGGGTGGTAGGCAGTTCTTC
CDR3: CASRGGGRQFF

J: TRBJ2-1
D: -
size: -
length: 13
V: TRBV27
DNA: TGTGCCAGCAGTTTACACCGGCTCAATGAGCAGTTCTTC
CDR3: CASSLHRLNEQFF

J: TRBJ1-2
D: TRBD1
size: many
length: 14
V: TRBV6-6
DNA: TGTGCCAGCAGTAAGGGACAGGGGAACTATGGCTACACCTTC
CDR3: CASSKGQGNYGYTF

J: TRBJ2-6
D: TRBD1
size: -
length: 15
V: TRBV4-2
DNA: TGTGCCAGCAGCAGACAGGGAGTTGGGGCCAACGTCCTGACTTTC
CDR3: CASSRQGVGANVLTF